A selection of T cell receptor beta chains follows, all from one sample in a study of post-analysis software for immune sequencing data. MiXCR was run by TCRdb on the PCR reads, yielding one entry per CDR3 protein. The sample carries roughly 400,000 distinct CDR3 sequences, 30% to 40% recorded once. Material: blood. These receptors were collected from a girl aged 2 to 9 with multiple sclerosis. CDR3s include the opening cysteine and the closing phenylalanine or tryptophan. The order of the fields is V gene, D gene, CDR3 length, clone size, J gene, CDR3 DNA, CDR3 protein. D genes are given only for firm matches. The size of a clone is reported for some rows only, either as once, few or many, or as a class for expanded clones.

V gene: TRBV7-8
D gene: NA
CDR3 length: 15
clone size: NA
J gene: TRBJ1-2
CDR3 DNA: TGTGCCAGCAGCCCCCGTAAGGGGACTAACTATGGCTACACCTTC
CDR3 protein: CASSPRKGTNYGYTF

V gene: TRBV4-1
D gene: NA
CDR3 length: 15
clone size: few
J gene: TRBJ2-7
CDR3 DNA: TGCGCCAGCAGCCAAGGCGGCAGGGAATCCTACGAGCAGTACTTC
CDR3 protein: CASSQGGRESYEQYF

V gene: TRBV20-1
D gene: NA
CDR3 length: 16
clone size: NA
J gene: TRBJ2-3
CDR3 DNA: TGCAGTGCTAGAGTCCATAGAGGGGTCGATACAGATACGCAGTATTTT
CDR3 protein: CSARVHRGVDTDTQYF

V gene: TRBV7-2
D gene: NA
CDR3 length: 15
clone size: NA
J gene: TRBJ2-5
CDR3 DNA: TGTGCCAGCAGCTTAGGGGGTGGGGGTCGGGAGACCCAGTACTTC
CDR3 protein: CASSLGGGGRETQYF

V gene: TRBV7-8
D gene: TRBD2
CDR3 length: 15
clone size: NA
J gene: TRBJ2-3
CDR3 DNA: TGTGCCAGCAGAATTAGCGGGATCTACACAGATACGCAGTATTTT
CDR3 protein: CASRISGIYTDTQYF

V gene: TRBV7-3
D gene: NA
CDR3 length: 13
clone size: NA
J gene: TRBJ1-2
CDR3 DNA: TGTGCCGGCAGCCCTGGACAGAACTATGGCTACACCTTC
CDR3 protein: CAGSPGQNYGYTF

V gene: TRBV28
D gene: TRBD1
CDR3 length: 15
clone size: NA
J gene: TRBJ2-5
CDR3 DNA: TGTGCCAGCAGTTACGCGGACAGGGGAGGGTCGGAGGAGTACTTC
CDR3 protein: CASSYADRGGSEEYF

V gene: TRBV7-9
D gene: NA
CDR3 length: 11
clone size: NA
J gene: TRBJ1-1
CDR3 DNA: TGTGCCAGCAGCACCGGGACACCCGCTTTCTTT
CDR3 protein: CASSTGTPAFF

V gene: TRBV12-3/TRBV12-4
D gene: NA
CDR3 length: 14
clone size: NA
J gene: TRBJ1-1
CDR3 DNA: TGTGCCAGCAGTCGAAGAGGGCGGAACACTGAAGCTTTCTTT
CDR3 protein: CASSRRGRNTEAFF

V gene: TRBV20-1
D gene: TRBD1
CDR3 length: 16
clone size: NA
J gene: TRBJ2-6
CDR3 DNA: TGCGGTGCTAGGCGACAGGGGGCCTCTGGGGCCAACGTCCTGACTTTC
CDR3 protein: CGARRQGASGANVLTF

V gene: TRBV4-2
D gene: NA
CDR3 length: 19
clone size: NA
J gene: TRBJ2-6
CDR3 DNA: TGTGCCAGCAGCCAACTACAGGGAGACAGAGACTCTGGGGCCAACGTCCTGACTTTC
CDR3 protein: CASSQLQGDRDSGANVLTF

V gene: TRBV7-2
D gene: TRBD2
CDR3 length: 16
clone size: NA
J gene: TRBJ2-5
CDR3 DNA: TGTGCCAGCAGCTTCGGACTAGCGGGAGGACGGGAGACCCAGTACTTC
CDR3 protein: CASSFGLAGGRETQYF

V gene: TRBV2
D gene: NA
CDR3 length: 14
clone size: NA
J gene: TRBJ2-5
CDR3 DNA: TGTGCCAGCAGGCAGAGGGGGGGCTTGGAGACCCAGTACTTC
CDR3 protein: CASRQRGGLETQYF

V gene: TRBV6-5
D gene: NA
CDR3 length: 15
clone size: NA
J gene: TRBJ1-2
CDR3 DNA: TGTGCCAGCAGAGAAGCAGGGAGTAAAGGATATGGCTACACCTTC
CDR3 protein: CASREAGSKGYGYTF

V gene: TRBV15
D gene: NA
CDR3 length: 15
clone size: once
J gene: TRBJ2-1
CDR3 DNA: TGTGCCACCAGCAGAGCAGGGCCCTCCTACAATGAGCAGTTCTTC
CDR3 protein: CATSRAGPSYNEQFF

V gene: TRBV7-2
D gene: NA
CDR3 length: 19
clone size: NA
J gene: TRBJ2-3
CDR3 DNA: TGTGCCAGCAGCCCCCCGGGACTCGGGCCGGGTCGTGGCACAGATACGCAGTATTTT
CDR3 protein: CASSPPGLGPGRGTDTQYF

V gene: TRBV9
D gene: TRBD2
CDR3 length: 15
clone size: few
J gene: TRBJ2-1
CDR3 DNA: TGTGCCAGCAGCCCCCGACTAGCGGGAGGGCATGAGCAGTTCTTC
CDR3 protein: CASSPRLAGGHEQFF

V gene: TRBV29-1
D gene: TRBD1
CDR3 length: 14
clone size: few
J gene: TRBJ2-5
CDR3 DNA: TGCAGCGTTGTTACAGGGGCCCACCAAGAGACCCAGTACTTC
CDR3 protein: CSVVTGAHQETQYF